The rows below give T cell receptor beta chains drawn from one sample of a study of T cell responses to AZD1222 COVID-19 vaccine. TCRdb's table, derived via immunoSEQ multiplex PCR, lists solely in-frame clones and lacks some. The sample consists of 110,000 to 150,000 clones, around 89% of them appearing once. The sample consisted of peripheral blood, taken on day 0 of AZD1222 vaccination. The receptors derive from an adult in good health. Both conserved end residues are part of each CDR3. A D gene is named only where the DNA matches it firmly. Clone size is shown for a subset of rows, as once, few, many or a class of expanded clone.

>NA|NA|TRBJ1-1|TRBV5-1
CASRERTDMNTEAFF
TGCGCCAGCAGGGAACGGACAGACATGAACACTGAAGCTTTCTTT
>few|NA|TRBJ1-1|TRBV2
CASRPDNTEAFF
TGTGCCAGCCGCCCAGACAACACTGAAGCTTTCTTT
>NA|NA|TRBJ1-6|TRBV6-4
CASSVGENSPLHF
TGTGCCAGCAGTGTCGGAGAGAATTCACCCCTCCACTTT
>NA|NA|TRBJ1-1|TRBV5-4
CASSLGSSGGGFF
TGTGCCAGCAGCTTAGGTAGTTCGGGGGGAGGTTTCTTT
>NA|NA|TRBJ2-1|TRBV7-6
CASSPQAGSGGFEQFF
TGTGCCAGCAGCCCCCAGGCGGGAAGTGGTGGTTTTGAGCAGTTCTTC
>NA|NA|TRBJ1-2|TRBV5-1
CASSLDATGGYTF
TGCGCCAGCAGCTTGGATGCGACTGGGGGCTACACCTTC
>NA|TRBD1|TRBJ2-5|TRBV11-2
CASSRDRRETQYF
TGTGCCAGCAGCCGGGACAGGCGGGAGACCCAGTACTTC
>NA|TRBD1|TRBJ2-7|TRBV30
CAWSTGTGSYEQYF
TGTGCCTGGAGTACAGGGACAGGCTCCTACGAGCAGTACTTC
>NA|NA|TRBJ1-3|TRBV30
CAWSVHTFSGNTIYF
TGTGCCTGGAGTGTTCACACATTCTCTGGAAACACCATATATTTT
>NA|NA|TRBJ1-1|TRBV6-5
CASSLIQSMNTEAFF
TGTGCCAGCAGCCTAATACAGAGCATGAACACTGAAGCTTTCTTT
>NA|NA|TRBJ1-2|TRBV4-1
CASSLQTDYGYTF
TGCGCCAGCAGCCTTCAGACAGACTATGGCTACACCTTC
>NA|NA|TRBJ1-1|TRBV29-1
CSVTDNRGEAFF
TGCAGCGTCACGGACAATAGGGGTGAAGCTTTCTTT
>NA|TRBD1|TRBJ2-5|TRBV2
CASNRQGLETQYF
TGTGCCAGCAATAGACAGGGTTTAGAGACCCAGTACTTC
>NA|NA|TRBJ1-6|TRBV7-2
CASSLDGFNNSPLHF
TGTGCCAGCAGCTTAGATGGCTTTAATAATTCACCCCTCCACTTT
>NA|TRBD1|TRBJ1-1|TRBV29-1
CSVDRTGLVNEAFF
TGCAGCGTTGACCGGACAGGGCTAGTGAATGAAGCTTTCTTT
>NA|NA|TRBJ1-5|TRBV2
CASSGTFSNQPQHF
TGTGCCAGCAGCGGGACATTTAGCAATCAGCCCCAGCATTTT
>NA|NA|TRBJ1-3|TRBV30
CAWSPGADGNTIYF
TGTGCCTGGAGTCCTGGGGCTGATGGAAACACCATATATTTT
>NA|NA|TRBJ2-7|TRBV20-1
CSARVDREQYF
TGCAGTGCTAGAGTCGACCGGGAGCAGTACTTC
>NA|NA|TRBJ1-1|TRBV27
CASIRGTEAFF
TGTGCCAGCATCAGGGGCACTGAAGCTTTCTTT
>NA|NA|TRBJ1-2|TRBV9
CASSARTESVSYGYTF
TGTGCCAGCAGCGCGAGGACAGAGTCCGTATCCTATGGCTACACCTTC
>NA|TRBD1|TRBJ1-6|TRBV5-4
CASRQGNSPLHF
TGTGCCAGTCGACAGGGTAATTCACCCCTCCACTTT
>NA|NA|TRBJ2-7|TRBV7-9
CASSLVPASDYEQYF
TGTGCCAGCAGCTTAGTTCCAGCTTCGGATTACGAGCAGTACTTC
>NA|NA|TRBJ2-2|TRBV6-2/TRBV6-3
CASSRAAAENTGELFF
TGTGCCAGCAGTCGCGCCGCGGCAGAGAACACCGGGGAGCTGTTTTTT
>NA|TRBD2|TRBJ2-1|TRBV3-1/TRBV3-2
CASSQSSGKGYEQFF
TGTGCCAGCAGCCAAAGTAGCGGGAAGGGCTATGAGCAGTTCTTC